The clone carrying this TCR beta chain turned up a few times. The antigen is unknown. This entry belongs to a study of human T cells and chemical hapten exposure. Looking at the study overall: While the approximately 22-week study was under way, patients received diphenylcyclopropenone on the scalp every week. General study results and limits: Every donor had alopecia, and their immune response may therefore differ from healthy people's.

The time point was: patch test 3, about 24 weeks after DPC sensitization. Indicated treatment: therapeutic diphenylcyclopropenone sensitization with weekly scalp DPC. Total RNA was isolated from unfractionated whole blood. V shed 4 bases and J shed 8 bases, with 23 bases lying between them. The CDR3 sequence is 17 residues long. The germline CDR1 and CDR2 sequences are SGHVS and FNYEAQ. TCRdb analysed the RACE reads with MiXCR anew, one entry per CDR3 protein. The sample has about 160,000 distinct CDR3 sequences; roughly a quarter are singletons. This chain links TRBV7-6 with TRBJ1-4; D is possibly TRBD1 (5 bases). The specimen comprised whole blood, sampled in connection with sensitization to the hapten diphenylcyclopropenone (DPC). This TCR came from a woman aged 18-29 years with alopecia areata. Some clones in this sample may be carry-over from other donors' samples. CDR3 residues: CASSSRPRQILAEKLFF. CDR3 nucleotides: TGTGCCAGCAGCTCGCGGCCGAGACAGATCTTAGCGGAAAAACTGTTTTTT.